This T cell receptor (beta chain) stems from a study of response to subunit inactivated influenza vaccine. Study-level results: Authors suggested each seasonal influenza vaccination recruits few new T cells.

MiXCR was run by TCRdb on the RT-PCR reads, yielding one entry per CDR3 protein. The data show a few hundred thousand distinct CDR3 sequences, 21% seen once. V was pared by 0 bases and J by 0 bases, with 9 bases between. The CDR3 has 16 amino acids. Germline CDR1 reads SGHTA; CDR2 reads FQGNSA. This clonotype was picked up a small number of times. Antigen: not known. The sample was PBMCs from blood, taken about 20 months after vaccination. The rearrangement links TRBV7-2 to TRBJ2-1, with D perhaps matching TRBD2 (5 bases). The receptor was isolated from a man between 50 and 75 years old who received an inactivated influenza vaccine. This chain's CDR3 is CASSLARSGSYNEQFF. In nucleotides, the CDR3 is TGTGCCAGCAGCTTAGCCCGAAGCGGCTCCTACAATGAGCAGTTCTTC.